Sequencing of this TCR beta chain was carried out in a study of blood T cells in healthy people across ages. Peripheral blood samples of around 9.8 milliliters were drawn from each donor. In germline, CDR1 is MNHNY, CDR2 SVGAGI (reference sequence). There are 15 residues in the CDR3. Combining a sample-barcoded 5' primer with a J-beta primer mix, a second PCR ran for 7 to 11 cycles. TCRdb reprocessed the 5' RACE reads with MiXCR, giving one entry per CDR3 protein. The repertoire has 700,000 to 1,000,000 distinct CDR3 sequences, roughly 44% of them found once; the top ten carry 15% to 25%. As concerns this clonotype: Its antigen is still unknown. A junction boundary mismatches the germline segment, possibly from a read error.

Findings of the study overall: What prevented conclusive comparison of naive and antigen-experienced cells was that PBMCs were unsorted. Naive CD4+ cell counts and diversity both ran higher in long-lived than in aged donors. TCR beta diversity correlated strongly with naive T cell percentage.

This clonotype was sampled from a man between 60 and 75 years old in good health. Sequencing was carried out using blood. This sequence joins TRBV6-6 and TRBJ1-1, with TRBD1 identical over 8 bases. The CDR3 sequence: CTSSPGQGRSTEAFF. CDR3 DNA sequence: TGTACCAGCAGCCCCGGACAGGGAAGGAGTACTGAAGCTTTCTTT.